The present entry profiles one TCR beta chain with its context. Its cognate antigen is unknown. The entry originates in a study of shared clonotypes between healthy human individuals. Whole-study results and caveats: Naive subsets typically showed greater estimated richness than memory subsets.

The method was immunoSEQ multiplex PCR; TCRdb's version includes in-frame clones alone and lacks a portion of them. Among about 2.1 million clones listed, approximately 94% were seen once. Naive CD8 cells lacked CD45RO and underwent positive selection for CCR7, leaving out terminally differentiated effector memory CD45RA+ cells. The sequence was obtained from a man aged 18 to 30 in good health. Some clones in this sample may be carry-over from other donors' samples. Sequencing was done on a sample of naive CD8+ T cells from PBMCs.

CDR3 sequence reads: CASSAYSSEQFF. The CDR3 coding sequence is TGTGCCAGCAGCGCATACTCCAGTGAGCAGTTCTTC. The gene calls are TRBV9 and TRBJ2-1; no definite D call. There are 12 residues in the CDR3. Germline CDR1 and CDR2: SGDLS and YYNGEE. The V gene lost 3 bases and the J gene lost 9 bases, with 10 bases spanning the gap.